This T cell receptor beta chain was captured in a study of T cell changes during pregnancy in multiple sclerosis. TCRdb keeps only in-frame clones here, not all; method: immunoSEQ multiplex PCR. The sample has approximately 50,000 clones; more than 85% are singletons. Between the trimmed V and J ends, which lost 2 bases and 7 bases, there was a span of 6 bases. CDR1 and CDR2 from the germline V gene are MNHNY and SVGAGI (reference sequence). The CDR3 runs 11 residues. This clonotype was sampled from a female donor with multiple sclerosis, enrolled in a pregnancy study. Sequences were derived from CD4+ T cells from peripheral blood mononuclear cells, sampled after pregnancy. The V gene is TRBV6-6, the J gene TRBJ2-7; weak D call: TRBD2 (6 bases). The CDR3: CASSYGGEQYF. CDR3 nucleotides: TGTGCCAGCAGTTACGGGGGGGAGCAGTACTTC.